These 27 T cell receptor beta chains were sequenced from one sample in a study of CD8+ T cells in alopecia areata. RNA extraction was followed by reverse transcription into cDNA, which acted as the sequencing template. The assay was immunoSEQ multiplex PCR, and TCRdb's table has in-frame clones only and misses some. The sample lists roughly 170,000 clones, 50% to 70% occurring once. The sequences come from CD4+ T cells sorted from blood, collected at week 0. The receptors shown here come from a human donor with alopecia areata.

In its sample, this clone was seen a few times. In DNA, the CDR3 is TGTGCCAGCAGTTACGGTCACAGAACAACTAATGAAAAACTGTTTTTT. Its protein product is CASSYGHRTTNEKLFF. The rearrangement links TRBV6-5 to TRBJ1-4, with D uncertain. Germline V lookup: CDR1 MNHEY, CDR2 SVGAGI. This CDR3 is built from 16 residues. Trimming left V 2 bases short and J 0 bases short, with 10 bases between.

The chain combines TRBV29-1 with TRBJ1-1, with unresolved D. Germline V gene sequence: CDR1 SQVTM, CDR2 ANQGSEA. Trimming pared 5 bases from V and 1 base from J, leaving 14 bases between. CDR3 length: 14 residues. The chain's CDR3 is CSVHLRQANTEAFF. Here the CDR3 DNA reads TGCAGCGTTCATTTGCGGCAGGCGAACACTGAAGCTTTCTTT. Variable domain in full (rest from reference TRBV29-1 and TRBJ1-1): SAVISQKPSRDICQRGTSLTIQCQVDSQVTMMFWYRQQPGQSLTLIATANQGSEATYESGFVIDKFPISRPNLTFSTLTVSNMSPEDSSIYLCSVHLRQANTEAFFGQGTRLTVV.

The CDR3 DNA sequence: TGCGCCAGCAGCTTGGGGGACCAAACTGGGGAGACCCAGTACTTC. Protein: CASSLGDQTGETQYF. This sequence joins TRBV5-1 and TRBJ2-5; possibly TRBD1 or TRBD2 for D (5 bases each). V was trimmed by 0 bases and J by 5 bases, leaving 14 bases between them. The germline V gene has CDR1 SGHRS and CDR2 YFSETQ. The CDR3 loop spans 15 amino acids.

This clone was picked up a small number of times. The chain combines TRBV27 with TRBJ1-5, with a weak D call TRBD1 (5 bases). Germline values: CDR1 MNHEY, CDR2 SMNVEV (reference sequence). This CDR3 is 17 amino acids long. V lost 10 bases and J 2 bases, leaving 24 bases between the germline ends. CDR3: CATYPRAGQLGNQPQHF. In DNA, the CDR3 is TGTGCCACCTACCCCCGGGCAGGGCAGTTGGGCAATCAGCCCCAGCATTTT.

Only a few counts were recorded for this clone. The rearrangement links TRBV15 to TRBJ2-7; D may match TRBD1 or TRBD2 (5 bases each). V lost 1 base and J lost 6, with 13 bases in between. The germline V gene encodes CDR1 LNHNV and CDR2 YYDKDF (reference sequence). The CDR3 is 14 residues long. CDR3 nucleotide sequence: TGTGCCACCAGCAGAGCCCAGGGAGTTGGCGAGCAGTACTTC. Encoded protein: CATSRAQGVGEQYF.

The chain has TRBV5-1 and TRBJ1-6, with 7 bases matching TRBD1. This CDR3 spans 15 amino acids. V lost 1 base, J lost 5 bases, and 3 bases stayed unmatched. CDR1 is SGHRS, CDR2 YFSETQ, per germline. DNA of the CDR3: TGCGCCAGCAGCTTGACCGGGACAGATAATTCACCCCTCCACTTT. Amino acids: CASSLTGTDNSPLHF.

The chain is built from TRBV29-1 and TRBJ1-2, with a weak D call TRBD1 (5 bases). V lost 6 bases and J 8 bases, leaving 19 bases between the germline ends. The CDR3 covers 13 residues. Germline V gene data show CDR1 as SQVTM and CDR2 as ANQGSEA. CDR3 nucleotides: TGCAGCGTGGAGGGGAGATCTGAATGGGGCTACACCTTC. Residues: CSVEGRSEWGYTF.

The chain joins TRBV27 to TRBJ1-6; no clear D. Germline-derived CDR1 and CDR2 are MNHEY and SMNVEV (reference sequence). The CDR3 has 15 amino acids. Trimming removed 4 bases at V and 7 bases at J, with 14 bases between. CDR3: CASSWTATANSPLHF. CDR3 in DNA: TGTGCCAGCAGTTGGACTGCCACGGCAAATTCACCCCTCCACTTT.

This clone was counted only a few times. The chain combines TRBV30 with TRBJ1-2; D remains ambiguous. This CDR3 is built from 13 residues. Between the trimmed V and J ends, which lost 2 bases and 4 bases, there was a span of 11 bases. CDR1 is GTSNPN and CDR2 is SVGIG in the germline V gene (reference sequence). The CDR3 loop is CAWSLVQSYGYTF. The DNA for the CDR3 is TGTGCCTGGAGTTTAGTGCAAAGCTATGGCTACACCTTC.

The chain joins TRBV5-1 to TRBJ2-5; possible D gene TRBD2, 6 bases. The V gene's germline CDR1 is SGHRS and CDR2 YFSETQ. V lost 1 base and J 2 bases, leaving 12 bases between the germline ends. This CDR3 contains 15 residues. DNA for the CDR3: TGCGCCAGCAGCTTGTCGAGCGGGTCACAAGAGACCCAGTACTTC. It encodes CASSLSSGSQETQYF.

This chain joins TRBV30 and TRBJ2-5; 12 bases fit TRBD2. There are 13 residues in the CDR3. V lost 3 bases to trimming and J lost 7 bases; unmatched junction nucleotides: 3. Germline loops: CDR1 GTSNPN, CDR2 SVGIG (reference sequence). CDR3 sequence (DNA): TGTGCCTGGAGGACTAGCGGGGGTGTGACCCAGTACTTC. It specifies CAWRTSGGVTQYF.

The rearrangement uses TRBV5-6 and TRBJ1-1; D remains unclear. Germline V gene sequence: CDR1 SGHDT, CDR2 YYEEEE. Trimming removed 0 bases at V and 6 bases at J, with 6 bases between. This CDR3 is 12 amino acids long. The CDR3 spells CASSLVRAEAFF. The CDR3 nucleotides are TGTGCCAGCAGCTTGGTAAGGGCTGAAGCTTTCTTT.

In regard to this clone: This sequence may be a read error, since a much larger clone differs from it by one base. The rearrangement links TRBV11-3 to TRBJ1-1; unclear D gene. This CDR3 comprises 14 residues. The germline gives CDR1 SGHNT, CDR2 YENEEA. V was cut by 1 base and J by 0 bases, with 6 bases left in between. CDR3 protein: CASSLGRLNTEAFF. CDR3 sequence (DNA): TGTGCCAGCAGCTTAGGGCGGCTGAACACTGAAGCTTTCTTT.

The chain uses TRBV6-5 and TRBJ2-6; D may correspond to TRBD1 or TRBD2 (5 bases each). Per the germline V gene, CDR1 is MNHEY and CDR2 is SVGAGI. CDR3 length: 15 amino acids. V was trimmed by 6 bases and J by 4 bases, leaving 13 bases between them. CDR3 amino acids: CASSLRDAGANVLTF. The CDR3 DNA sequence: TGTGCCAGCAGCCTCAGGGACGCAGGGGCCAACGTCCTGACTTTC.

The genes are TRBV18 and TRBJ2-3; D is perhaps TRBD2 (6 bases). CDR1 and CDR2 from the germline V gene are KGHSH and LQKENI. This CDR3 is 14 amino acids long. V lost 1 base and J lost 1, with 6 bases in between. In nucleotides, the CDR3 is TGTGCCAGCTCACCACGGGGGGGCACAGATACGCAGTATTTT. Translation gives CASSPRGGTDTQYF.

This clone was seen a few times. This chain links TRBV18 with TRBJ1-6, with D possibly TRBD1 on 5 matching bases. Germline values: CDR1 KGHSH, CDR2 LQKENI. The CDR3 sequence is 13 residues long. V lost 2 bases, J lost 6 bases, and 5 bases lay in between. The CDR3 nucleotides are TGTGCCAGCTCACCAGGGGGTAATTCACCCCTCCACTTT. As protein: CASSPGGNSPLHF.

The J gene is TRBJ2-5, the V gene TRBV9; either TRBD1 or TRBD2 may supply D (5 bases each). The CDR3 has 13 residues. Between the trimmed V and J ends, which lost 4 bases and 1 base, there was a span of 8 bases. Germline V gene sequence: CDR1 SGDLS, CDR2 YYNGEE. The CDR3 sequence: CASSLGTQETQYF. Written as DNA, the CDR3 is TGTGCCAGCAGCCTTGGGACCCAAGAGACCCAGTACTTC.

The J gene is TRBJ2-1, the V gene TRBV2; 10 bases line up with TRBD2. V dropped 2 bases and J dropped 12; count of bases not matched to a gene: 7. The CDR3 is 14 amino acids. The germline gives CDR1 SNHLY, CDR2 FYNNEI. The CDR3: CASSELASGGAQFF. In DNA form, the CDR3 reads TGTGCCAGCAGTGAATTGGCTAGCGGGGGAGCGCAGTTCTTC.

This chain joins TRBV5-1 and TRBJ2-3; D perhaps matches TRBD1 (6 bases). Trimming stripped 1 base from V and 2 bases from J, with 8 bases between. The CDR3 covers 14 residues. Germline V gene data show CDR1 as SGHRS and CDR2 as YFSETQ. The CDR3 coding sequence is TGCGCCAGCAGCTTGTGGACAGCCACAGATACGCAGTATTTT. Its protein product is CASSLWTATDTQYF.

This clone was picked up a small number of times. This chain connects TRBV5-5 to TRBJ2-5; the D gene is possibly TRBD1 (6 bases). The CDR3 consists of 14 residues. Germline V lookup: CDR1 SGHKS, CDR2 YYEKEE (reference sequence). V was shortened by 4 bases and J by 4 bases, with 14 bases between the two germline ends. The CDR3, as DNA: TGTGCCAGCAGCCCCCGGACAGTCCCAGAGACCCAGTACTTC. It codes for CASSPRTVPETQYF.

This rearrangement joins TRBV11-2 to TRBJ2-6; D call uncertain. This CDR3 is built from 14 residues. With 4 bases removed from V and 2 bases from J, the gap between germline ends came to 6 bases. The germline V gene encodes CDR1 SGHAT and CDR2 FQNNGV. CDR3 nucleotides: TGTGCCAGCAGCTCCATGCCTGGGGCCAACGTCCTGACTTTC. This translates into CASSSMPGANVLTF.

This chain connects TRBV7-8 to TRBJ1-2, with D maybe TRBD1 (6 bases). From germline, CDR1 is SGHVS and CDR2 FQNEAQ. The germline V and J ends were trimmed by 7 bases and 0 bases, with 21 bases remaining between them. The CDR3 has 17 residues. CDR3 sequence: CASTLLLPTGANYGYTF. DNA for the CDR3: TGTGCCAGCACCCTGCTATTACCGACAGGCGCTAACTATGGCTACACCTTC.

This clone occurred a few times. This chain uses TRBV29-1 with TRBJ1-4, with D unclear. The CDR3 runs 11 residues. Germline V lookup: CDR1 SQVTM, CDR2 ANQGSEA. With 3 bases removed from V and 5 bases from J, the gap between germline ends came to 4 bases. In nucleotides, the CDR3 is TGCAGCGTTGACAGCAATGAAAAACTGTTTTTT. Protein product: CSVDSNEKLFF.

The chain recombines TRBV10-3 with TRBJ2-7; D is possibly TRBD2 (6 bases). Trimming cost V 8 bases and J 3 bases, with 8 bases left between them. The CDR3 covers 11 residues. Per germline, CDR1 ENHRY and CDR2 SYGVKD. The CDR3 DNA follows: TGTGCCATCGGGACTTACTACGAGCAGTACTTC. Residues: CAIGTYYEQYF.

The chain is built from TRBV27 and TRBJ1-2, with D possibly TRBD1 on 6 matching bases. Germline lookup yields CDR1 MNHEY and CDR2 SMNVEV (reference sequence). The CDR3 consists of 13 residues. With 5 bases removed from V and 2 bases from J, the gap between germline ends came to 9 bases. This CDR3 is CASSTQGNYGYTF. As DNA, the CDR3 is TGTGCCAGCAGTACACAGGGAAACTATGGCTACACCTTC.

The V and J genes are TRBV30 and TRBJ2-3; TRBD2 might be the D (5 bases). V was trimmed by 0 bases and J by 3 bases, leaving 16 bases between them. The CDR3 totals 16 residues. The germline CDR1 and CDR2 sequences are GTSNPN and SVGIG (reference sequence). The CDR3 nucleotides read TGTGCCTGGAGTGTAATCGGTCACACGGGGACAGATACGCAGTATTTT. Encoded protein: CAWSVIGHTGTDTQYF.

DNA of the CDR3: TGTGCCTGGAAGACAGCTCCCGAATACCTCTCTGGGGCCAACGTCCTGACTTTC. Translated, it gives CAWKTAPEYLSGANVLTF. V is TRBV30 and J is TRBJ2-6; weak D call: TRBD1 (5 bases). CDR3 length: 18 residues. Germline CDR1 reads GTSNPN; CDR2 reads SVGIG (reference sequence). V lost 4 bases to trimming and J lost 0 bases, with 19 bases between them.